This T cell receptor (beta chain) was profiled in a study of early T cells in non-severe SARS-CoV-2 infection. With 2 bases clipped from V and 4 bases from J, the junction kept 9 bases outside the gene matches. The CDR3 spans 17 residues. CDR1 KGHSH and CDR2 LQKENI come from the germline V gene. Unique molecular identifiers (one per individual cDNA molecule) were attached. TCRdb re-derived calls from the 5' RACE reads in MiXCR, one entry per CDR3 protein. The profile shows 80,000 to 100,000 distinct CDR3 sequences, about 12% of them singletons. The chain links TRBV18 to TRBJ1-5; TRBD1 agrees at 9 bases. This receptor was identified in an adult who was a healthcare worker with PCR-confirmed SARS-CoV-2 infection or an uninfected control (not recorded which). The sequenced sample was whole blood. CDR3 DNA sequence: TGTGCCAGCTCACCATCTCCGACAGGGGGAAGTAATCAGCCCCAGCATTTT. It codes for CASSPSPTGGSNQPQHF.